This TCR beta chain was sequenced in a study of T cells in Graves' hyperthyroidism and ophthalmopathy. Study-level findings and limits: Using 13 V-J features, a model discriminated ophthalmopathy from stable hyperthyroidism.

It was uncontrolled infection, other autoimmune disease, pregnancy or lactation that excluded patients. This clonotype turned up a few times. Its matching antigen is unknown. Germline V CDR1 and CDR2: MDHEN, SYDVKM. V gave up 6 bases and J gave up 0 bases; unmatched junction bases: 9. There are 17 residues in the CDR3. RNA transcripts provided the source from which TCR beta CDR3 regions were amplified. First-round RT-PCR with HTBI primers amplified the TCR CDR3 region. TCRdb re-called the multiplex PCR reads with MiXCR, one entry per CDR3 protein. The sample has around 580,000 distinct CDR3 sequences, over 15% seen once; the top ten hold around 19%.

The rearrangement uses TRBV28 and TRBJ2-4; 9 positions agree with TRBD2. The sequenced material came from blood. This receptor was obtained from a woman aged 18-29 years with Graves' hyperthyroidism. The DNA for the CDR3 is TGTGCCAGCAGCTACGGGACTAGCAGATTAGCCAAAAACATTCAGTACTTC. This encodes CASSYGTSRLAKNIQYF.